Listed here are 22 T cell receptor beta chains from one sample, sequenced in a study of blood T cell repertoires in COVID-19. Generated by immunoSEQ multiplex PCR, the TCRdb table keeps only in-frame clones and is missing some. The table lists around 100,000 clones, nearly 90% of them singletons. Sequences were obtained from peripheral blood. Receptor source: a woman in her 70s who had recovered from COVID-19.

The chain links TRBV7-3 to TRBJ1-6; D is perhaps TRBD1 (5 bases). The CDR3 contains 15 residues. The germline V gene has CDR1 SGHTA and CDR2 FQGTGA. The ends were cut back, 2 bases at V and 8 bases at J, with 13 bases in the middle. The CDR3: CASSLDLGEDSPLHF. CDR3 bases: TGTGCCAGCAGCTTAGATTTAGGGGAGGATTCACCCCTCCACTTT.

This chain connects TRBV6-2 or TRBV6-3 to TRBJ2-5; 10 nucleotides agree with TRBD1. V trimming: 3 bases; J trimming: 3 bases; junction bases outside the gene matches: 13. The CDR3 spans 18 residues. Germline-derived CDR1 and CDR2 are MNHEY and SVGEGT. In DNA, the CDR3 is TGTGCCAGCAGTTATCCTCCGGGACAGGGGACGGGGAAAGAGACCCAGTACTTC. Translating it yields CASSYPPGQGTGKETQYF.

The chain couples TRBV24-1 to TRBJ2-5; TRBD2 matches 16 bases. The CDR3 sequence is 19 residues long. Germline-derived CDR1 and CDR2 are KGHDR and SFDVKD. The V and J ends lost 6 bases and 3 bases, in that order; junction bases with no gene match: 12. The CDR3 region is CATSRSGLAGGPGKETQYF. DNA for the CDR3: TGTGCCACCAGTAGGTCGGGACTAGCGGGAGGGCCGGGGAAAGAGACCCAGTACTTC.

This clone was seen a single time. This rearrangement joins TRBV6-5 to TRBJ2-7, with 9 bases lining up with TRBD1. Germline CDR1 reads MNHEY; CDR2 reads SVGAGI. The CDR3 is 15 residues long. The V segment lost 6 bases and the J segment 6 bases; nucleotides outside the gene matches: 12. CDR3 coding DNA: TGTGCCAGCAGGGCCGTTGGACAGGGGCAGTTCGAGCAGTACTTC. It codes for CASRAVGQGQFEQYF.

The gene calls are TRBV27 and TRBJ1-5; 10 nucleotides agree with TRBD1. The CDR3 covers 13 residues. The V segment lost 4 bases and the J segment 7 bases; nucleotides outside the gene matches: 1. Germline lookup yields CDR1 MNHEY and CDR2 SMNVEV (reference sequence). The CDR3 reads CASSWDRGQPQHF. As DNA, the CDR3 is TGTGCCAGCAGTTGGGACAGGGGACAGCCCCAGCATTTT.

This chain joins TRBV2 and TRBJ2-1; 13 nucleotides align to TRBD2. V gave up 4 bases and J gave up 10 bases; unmatched junction bases: 7. The CDR3 has 15 residues. From germline, CDR1 is SNHLY and CDR2 FYNNEI. The CDR3 protein is CASSARTSGGDEQFF. CDR3 sequence (DNA): TGTGCCAGCAGTGCGCGGACTAGCGGGGGCGACGAGCAGTTCTTC.

This rearrangement joins TRBV4-2 to TRBJ2-7; TRBD2 matches at 8 bases. V lost 5 bases and J lost 2; bases outside the gene matches: 11. Germline assignment: CDR1 LGHNA and CDR2 YNFKEQ. This CDR3 is built from 16 residues. The CDR3 bases are TGTGCCAGCAGCGCCCAGCACGGGGGGGCCGCCTACGAGCAGTACTTC. Translation gives CASSAQHGGAAYEQYF.

This chain connects TRBV10-3 to TRBJ2-1; 9 nucleotides agree with TRBD2. The CDR3 has 17 residues. Germline lookup yields CDR1 ENHRY and CDR2 SYGVKD. V was pared by 2 bases and J by 7 bases, with 12 bases of the junction left unmatched. CDR3 residues: CAISEVRGGGAPNEQFF. The DNA for the CDR3 is TGTGCCATCAGTGAGGTTAGGGGCGGGGGGGCTCCAAATGAGCAGTTCTTC.

This chain links TRBV18 with TRBJ1-6, with 10 positions matching TRBD1. CDR1 is KGHSH and CDR2 is LQKENI in the germline V gene. This CDR3 comprises 14 residues. V was clipped by 4 bases and J by 9 bases; unmatched bases: 3. DNA of the CDR3: TGTGCCAGCTCACGGGACAGGGGTTCTTCACCCCTCCACTTT. This translates into CASSRDRGSSPLHF.

The V call is TRBV10-3, the J call TRBJ1-1; 7 nucleotides match TRBD1. CDR3 length: 13 residues. V lost 9 bases, J lost 2 bases, and 6 bases stayed unmatched. Germline V gene data show CDR1 as ENHRY and CDR2 as SYGVKD. The CDR3 reads CAIQGTANTEAFF. As DNA, the CDR3 is TGTGCCATTCAAGGGACAGCCAACACTGAAGCTTTCTTT.

This chain joins TRBV27 and TRBJ2-2; TRBD2 matches 9 bases. This CDR3 has 14 amino acids. Trimming took 6 bases from V and 5 from J; bases not matched to a gene: 4. Germline CDR1 reads MNHEY; CDR2 reads SMNVEV (reference sequence). The CDR3 protein is CASRGSGRTGELFF. The DNA for the CDR3 is TGTGCCAGCAGGGGTAGCGGGAGAACCGGGGAGCTGTTTTTT.

For the CDR3, the DNA is TGTGCCTGGAGTGTCGGGGGGGCCGGGGAGCTGTTTTTT. Translated: CAWSVGGAGELFF. The chain has TRBV30 and TRBJ2-2; the match to TRBD2 covers 8 bases. This CDR3 contains 13 residues. Germline V gene sequence: CDR1 GTSNPN, CDR2 SVGIG (reference sequence). The junction had 0 bases not matched to a gene; V was cut back by 0 bases and J by 6 bases. Drawing the rest from reference TRBV30 and TRBJ2-2, the complete variable domain is SQTIHQWPATLVQPVGSPLSLECTVEGTSNPNLYWYRQAAGRGLQLLFYSVGIGQISSEVPQNLSASRPQDRQFILSSKKLLLSDSGFYLCAWSVGGAGELFFGEGSRLTVL.

The V and J genes are TRBV27 and TRBJ2-7; no clear D gene. V lost 6 bases, J lost 4 bases, and 19 bases lay in between. The CDR3 is 15 residues long. The germline V gene encodes CDR1 MNHEY and CDR2 SMNVEV (reference sequence). The CDR3 DNA follows: TGTGCCAGCAGGGCACGCCAAGAGGCGGTTTACGAGCAGTACTTC. It translates to CASRARQEAVYEQYF.

The chain has TRBV21-1 and TRBJ1-5; the D call of TRBD1 is as the table states it, not checked on the DNA. TRBV21-1 constitutes a pseudogene. The CDR3 spans 16 residues. The CDR3 is CASSKKGAGSNQPQHF. The CDR3 region has the DNA TGTGCCAGCAGCAAAAAGGGGGCGGGGAGCAATCAGCCCCAGCATTTT.

The chain has TRBV7-2 and TRBJ1-6; D may be TRBD1 (6 bases). V was pared by 0 bases and J by 7 bases, with 10 bases between. CDR1 and CDR2 from the germline V gene are SGHTA and FQGNSA. This CDR3 region has 15 residues. CDR3 DNA: TGTGCCAGCAGCTTAGCGGACAGACTCAATTCACCCCTCCACTTT. Translated, it gives CASSLADRLNSPLHF.

The chain carries TRBV28 and TRBJ1-4; possible D gene TRBD1, 6 bases. With 6 bases removed from V and 5 bases from J, the gap between germline ends came to 13 bases. This CDR3 region has 14 residues. Germline V lookup: CDR1 MDHEN, CDR2 SYDVKM. Here the CDR3 reads CASSPRDINEKLFF. The CDR3 DNA is TGTGCCAGCAGCCCTCGGGACATCAATGAAAAACTGTTTTTT.

The rearrangement uses TRBV7-9 and TRBJ1-1, with D uncertain. Trimming removed 5 bases at V and 0 bases at J, with 7 bases between. Germline CDR1 SEHNR, CDR2 FQNEAQ (reference sequence). The CDR3 spans 13 residues. CDR3 nucleotide sequence: TGTGCCAGCAGCCTGACATTGAACACTGAAGCTTTCTTT. This encodes CASSLTLNTEAFF.

The chain uses TRBV11-2 and TRBJ1-5; D gene ambiguous. V gave up 5 bases and J gave up 1 base, with 21 bases separating them. Germline V gene sequence: CDR1 SGHAT, CDR2 FQNNGV. The CDR3 sequence is 18 residues long. The CDR3 loop is CASSTRPAWEVSNQPQHF. In DNA, the CDR3 is TGTGCCAGCAGCACACGACCGGCCTGGGAGGTGAGCAATCAGCCCCAGCATTTT.

The chain employs TRBV7-2 and TRBJ1-6; D is uncertain. The CDR3 is made up of 15 amino acids. V was pared by 7 bases and J by 3 bases, with 13 bases between. Looked up from germline, CDR1 is SGHTA and CDR2 is FQGNSA. The CDR3 sequence: CASILMGDYNSPLHF. In DNA, the CDR3 is TGTGCCAGCATCCTTATGGGAGACTATAATTCACCCCTCCACTTT.

This clone appeared once. The chain is built from TRBV5-4 and TRBJ2-7; TRBD2 is a possible D gene (6 bases). The CDR3 consists of 15 residues. With 4 bases removed from V and 0 bases from J, the gap between germline ends came to 14 bases. Germline lookup yields CDR1 SGHNT and CDR2 YYREEE (reference sequence). In DNA form, the CDR3 reads TGTGCCAGCAGCATTATAGCGGAAAGCTCCTACGAGCAGTACTTC. Its translation is CASSIIAESSYEQYF.

The chain carries TRBV6-1 and TRBJ2-5; D possibly corresponds to TRBD2 (6 bases). Trimming pared 3 bases from V and 2 bases from J, leaving 13 bases between. Germline V lookup: CDR1 MNHNS, CDR2 SASEGT. This CDR3 region has 15 residues. CDR3 protein: CASSDPTAGQETQYF. In DNA, the CDR3 is TGTGCCAGCAGTGATCCGACTGCGGGACAAGAGACCCAGTACTTC.

This clone was seen a few times. The rearrangement uses TRBV5-4 and TRBJ2-3; D unclear. Germline V lookup: CDR1 SGHNT, CDR2 YYREEE (reference sequence). The CDR3 contains 12 residues. The V and J ends lost 1 base and 5 bases respectively, with 5 bases between them. CDR3 DNA sequence: TGTGCCAGCAGCTTGACTCGAGATACGCAGTATTTT. As protein: CASSLTRDTQYF.